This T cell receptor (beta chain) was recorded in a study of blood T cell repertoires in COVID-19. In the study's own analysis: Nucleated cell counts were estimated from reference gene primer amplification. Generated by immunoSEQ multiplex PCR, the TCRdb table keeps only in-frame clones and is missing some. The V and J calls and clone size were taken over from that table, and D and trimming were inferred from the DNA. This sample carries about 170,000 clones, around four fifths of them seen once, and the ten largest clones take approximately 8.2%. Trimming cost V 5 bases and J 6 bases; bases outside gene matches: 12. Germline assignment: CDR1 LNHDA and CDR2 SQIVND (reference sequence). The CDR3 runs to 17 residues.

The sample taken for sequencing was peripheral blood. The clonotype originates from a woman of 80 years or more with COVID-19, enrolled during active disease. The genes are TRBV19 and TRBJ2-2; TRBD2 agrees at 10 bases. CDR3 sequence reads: CASSPGGAGGRSGELFF. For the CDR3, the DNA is TGTGCCAGTAGTCCGGGAGGAGCGGGGGGGCGATCCGGGGAGCTGTTTTTT.